Listed here is a single T cell receptor beta chain. This receptor's antigen is unknown. The record has no base qualities; no much larger clone is one base away. This entry is derived from a study of identical twins listed by TCRdb under 2016. About the investigation overall: TCR alpha and beta repertoires from monozygotic twins, unrelated adults of various ages and cord blood were deep-sequenced to test whether fetal clonotypes persist. To rule out contamination, the twin experiments were replicated at different times with different library preparation protocols.

Only healthy Caucasian donors were included. The twin cohort comprised three pairs of female monozygotic twins, all aged roughly 18 to 29 years. Positive isolation kits from Invitrogen were used to isolate the CD4+ and CD8+ T cell populations. On the study overall, not on this receptor specifically: Compared with coincidental sharing between unrelated individuals, out-of-frame TCR alpha sequences shared between twins had an excess of sequences with low generation probability. Recombination models systematically underestimated out-of-frame TCR alpha sharing in monozygotic twins but agreed with sharing between unrelated individuals. Fewer insertions were carried by abundant cord blood beta clonotypes, a similar but weaker trend appeared in young adult naive repertoires, and no such trend appeared in memory repertoires. Invariant T cells such as MAIT and iNKT could partly confound zero-insertion analyses, although diverse VJ usage argued against such confounding for most clonotypes. The excess sharing between twins in beta out-of-frame sequences was weaker because fewer shared sequences reduced the signal-to-noise ratio. Because the same donors could not be followed over many years, the conclusions depended on cross-sectional statistical analysis.

The library was prepared using 5' RACE. Reads for this sample came from an Illumina HiSeq 2000. Template switching introduced a universal primer binding site; the final cDNA contained a unique molecular identifier, enabling accurate counting of TCR cDNA molecules. Specific primers in the conserved constant-segment region were used to synthesize first-strand cDNA for the TCR alpha and beta chains. To control for contamination, every cDNA library was double barcoded, receiving both a SMART-Mk sample barcode and Illumina barcodes. TruSeq adapter sequences, together with Illumina sample barcodes, were added in two successive PCR steps. Sequencing of the TCR alpha and beta cDNA libraries was done on the Illumina HiSeq platform using custom primers. On the authors' methods: Raw reads were processed with MiGEC to extract unique molecular identifiers, and MiXCR was used to determine CDR3 positions. Recombination models were inferred per individual with the repgenHMM and IGoR tools using an EM algorithm. The analysis of shared clonotypes was done with the tcR package in R, with sharing normalized by the product of cloneset sizes. To study raw recombination free of thymic and clonal selection effects, out-of-frame nonproductive sequences were analyzed. TCRdb trimmed public reads at Q25 via fastp, called clones via MiXCR and kept in-frame beta chains. Rows merge per CDR3 protein into single entries with the most common DNA and genes. These V and J calls derive from TCRdb rather than the authors' analysis. Across this sample there are around 490,000 distinct CDR3 sequences, with roughly an eighth seen only once. The ten most abundant clones make up approximately 1% of the sample.

The data were also submitted as part of a second study, on yellow fever vaccine responses in identical twins. As described in the second report: The authors reported that the T cell response to vaccination in identical twins appeared partly convergent and partly personalized. In the study, vaccine-responding T cell clones were precisely tracked in identical twins.

Sequenced: CD4+ T cells sorted from blood. The receptor comes from a woman aged 18-35 years in good health.

The CDR3 region: CASSLMSSYEQYF. The DNA reads as follows: TGTGCCAGCAGCTTAATGAGCTCCTACGAGCAGTACTTC. The rearrangement combines TRBV11-2 with TRBJ2-7; too little of a D gene remains to name it. The trim is 2 bases for V and 0 bases for J, with a gap of 5 bases between the germline ends. The CDR3 numbers 13 residues from cysteine through phenylalanine. Only CDR3 DNA is held: 39 bases, read in frame from base 1. Per the germline V gene, SGHAT is the CDR1 and FQNNGV is the CDR2.